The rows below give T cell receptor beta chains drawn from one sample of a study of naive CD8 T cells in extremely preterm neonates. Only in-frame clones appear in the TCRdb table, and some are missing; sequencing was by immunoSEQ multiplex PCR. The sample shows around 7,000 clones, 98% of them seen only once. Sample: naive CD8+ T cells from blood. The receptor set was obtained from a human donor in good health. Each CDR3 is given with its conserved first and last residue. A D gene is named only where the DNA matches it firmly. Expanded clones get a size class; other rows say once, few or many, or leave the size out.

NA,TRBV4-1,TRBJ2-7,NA,CASSQVGRSSYEQYF,TGCGCCAGCAGCCAAGTCGGTAGGAGCTCCTACGAGCAGTACTTC
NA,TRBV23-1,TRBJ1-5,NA,CASSQPGGAPINGNQPQHF,TGCGCCAGCAGTCAACCGGGGGGGGCCCCCATTAATGGCAATCAGCCCCAGCATTTT
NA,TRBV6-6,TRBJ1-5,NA,CASGQNYNQPQHF,TGTGCCAGCGGACAGAATTACAATCAGCCCCAGCATTTT
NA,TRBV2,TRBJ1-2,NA,CASTGRDRPNYGYTF,TGTGCCAGCACGGGCCGAGACAGGCCTAACTATGGCTACACCTTC
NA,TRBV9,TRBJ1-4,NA,CASSFGQWAGEKLFF,TGTGCCAGCAGCTTCGGACAGTGGGCAGGTGAAAAACTGTTTTTT
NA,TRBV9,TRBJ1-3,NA,CASSVGADSSGNTIYF,TGTGCCAGCAGCGTAGGTGCAGACTCCTCTGGAAACACCATATATTTT
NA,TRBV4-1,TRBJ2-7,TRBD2,CASSQVHSGAGEQYF,TGCGCCAGCAGCCAAGTACATAGCGGGGCCGGGGAGCAGTACTTC
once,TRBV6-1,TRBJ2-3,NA,CASSESRERVGTDTQYF,TGTGCCAGCAGTGAATCTCGGGAGAGGGTCGGCACAGATACGCAGTATTTT
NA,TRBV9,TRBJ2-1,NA,CASSGGGGNSYNEQFF,TGTGCCAGCAGCGGGGGTGGCGGGAACTCCTACAATGAGCAGTTCTTC
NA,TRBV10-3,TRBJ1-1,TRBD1,CAISGQGASTEAFF,TGTGCCATCAGTGGTCAGGGGGCGAGCACTGAAGCTTTCTTT
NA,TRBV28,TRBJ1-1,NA,CASSPLLSGNTEAFF,TGTGCCAGCAGTCCCTTATTAAGCGGGAACACTGAAGCTTTCTTT
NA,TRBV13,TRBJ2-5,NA,CASSLTGPHDTQYF,TGTGCCAGCAGTTTGACAGGTCCCCACGATACCCAGTACTTC
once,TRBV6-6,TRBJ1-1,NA,CASSYTGVTEAFF,TGTGCCAGCAGTTACACGGGGGTTACTGAAGCTTTCTTT
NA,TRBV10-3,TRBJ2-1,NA,CAISESRQEPEHNEQFF,TGTGCCATCAGTGAGTCAAGACAAGAGCCAGAACACAATGAGCAGTTCTTC
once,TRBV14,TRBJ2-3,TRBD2,CASSQIAGPKGTQYF,TGTGCCAGCAGCCAGATAGCGGGGCCGAAAGGTACGCAGTATTTT
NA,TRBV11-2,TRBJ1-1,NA,CASSRGTGTEAFF,TGTGCCAGCAGCCGGGGGACCGGGACTGAAGCTTTCTTT
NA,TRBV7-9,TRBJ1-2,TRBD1,CASSLSGDRADYGYTF,TGTGCCAGCAGCTTATCGGGGGACAGGGCGGACTATGGCTACACCTTC
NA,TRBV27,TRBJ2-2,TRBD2,CASSFGLAGELFF,TGTGCCAGCAGTTTTGGACTAGCCGGGGAGCTGTTTTTT
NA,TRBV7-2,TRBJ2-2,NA,CASSPPGGTARGELFF,TGTGCCAGCAGCCCACCTGGGGGGACTGCTCGCGGGGAGCTGTTTTTT
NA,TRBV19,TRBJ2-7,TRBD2,CASSWASGSPSEQYF,TGTGCCAGTAGTTGGGCTAGCGGGAGTCCCTCCGAGCAGTACTTC
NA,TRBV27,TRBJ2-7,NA,CASSLGLAGHEQYF,TGTGCCAGCAGTTTGGGACTTGCGGGGCACGAGCAGTACTTC
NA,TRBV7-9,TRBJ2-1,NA,CASSPVGRGNEQFF,TGTGCCAGCAGCCCAGTGGGTCGAGGCAATGAGCAGTTCTTC
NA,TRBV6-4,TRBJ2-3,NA,CASSEHRYSTDTQYF,TGTGCCAGCAGTGAGCACAGGTATAGCACAGATACGCAGTATTTT
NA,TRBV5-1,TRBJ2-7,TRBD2,CASSPGLASYEQYF,TGCGCCAGCAGCCCGGGACTAGCGTCCTACGAGCAGTACTTC
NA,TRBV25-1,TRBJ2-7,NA,CASRGREFYEQYF,TGTGCCAGCAGGGGGCGGGAATTCTACGAGCAGTACTTC
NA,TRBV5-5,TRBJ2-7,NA,CASSLGLAISYEQYF,TGTGCCAGCAGCTTGGGTCTAGCGATCTCCTACGAGCAGTACTTC
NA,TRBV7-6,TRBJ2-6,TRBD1,CASSTGQGTIANVLTF,TGTGCCAGCAGCACGGGACAGGGGACCATCGCCAACGTCCTGACTTTC
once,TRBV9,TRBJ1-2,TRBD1,CASSVGGDRRDGYTF,TGTGCCAGCAGCGTAGGTGGGGACAGGAGGGATGGCTACACCTTC
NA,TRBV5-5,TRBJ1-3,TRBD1,CASSLDRTTGNTIYF,TGTGCCAGCAGCCTGGACAGGACCACTGGAAACACCATATATTTT
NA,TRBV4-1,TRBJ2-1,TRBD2,CASSQDPTSGPYNEQFF,TGCGCCAGCAGCCAAGATCCCACTAGCGGACCCTACAATGAGCAGTTCTTC
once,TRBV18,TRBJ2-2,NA,CASSPLGDTGELFF,TGTGCCAGCTCACCCCTCGGGGATACCGGGGAGCTGTTTTTT
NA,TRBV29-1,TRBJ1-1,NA,CSVQDHGGGTEAFF,TGCAGCGTCCAGGACCACGGGGGAGGGACTGAAGCTTTCTTT
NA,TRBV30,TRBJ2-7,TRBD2,CAWGRGYEQYF,TGTGCCTGGGGGCGGGGGTACGAGCAGTACTTC
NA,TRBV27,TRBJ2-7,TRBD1,CASSLGQGVHEQYF,TGTGCCAGCAGTTTGGGACAGGGCGTCCACGAGCAGTACTTC
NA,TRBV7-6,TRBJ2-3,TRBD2,CASSPGLADGTDTQYF,TGTGCCAGCAGCCCAGGACTAGCGGACGGCACAGATACGCAGTATTTT
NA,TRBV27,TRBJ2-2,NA,CASSPSTGELFF,TGTGCCAGCAGTCCTAGCACCGGGGAGCTGTTTTTT
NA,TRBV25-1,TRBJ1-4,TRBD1,CASSDSATGGNEKLFF,TGTGCCAGCAGTGATTCTGCGACAGGGGGAAACGAAAAACTGTTTTTT
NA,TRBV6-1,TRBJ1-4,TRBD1,CASTGWQGGEKLFF,TGTGCCAGCACCGGCTGGCAGGGGGGTGAAAAACTGTTTTTT
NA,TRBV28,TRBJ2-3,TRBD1,CASSSLTDRDTDTQYF,TGTGCCAGCAGTTCCCTGACGGACAGGGACACAGATACGCAGTATTTT
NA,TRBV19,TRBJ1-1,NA,CASSRGLDTEAFF,TGTGCCAGTAGTAGGGGACTGGACACTGAAGCTTTCTTT
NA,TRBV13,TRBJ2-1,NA,CASRQGTGYNEQFF,TGTGCCAGCAGACAAGGGACTGGATACAATGAGCAGTTCTTC
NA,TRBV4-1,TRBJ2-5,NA,CASSQGLEVEETQYF,TGCGCCAGCAGCCAAGGGCTAGAGGTAGAGGAGACCCAGTACTTC
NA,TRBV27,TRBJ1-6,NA,CASSLSWQANSPLHF,TGTGCCAGCAGTTTATCGTGGCAGGCTAATTCACCCCTCCACTTT
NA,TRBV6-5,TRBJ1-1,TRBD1,CASSYGLWDRAAFF,TGTGCCAGCAGTTACGGACTTTGGGACAGGGCGGCTTTCTTT
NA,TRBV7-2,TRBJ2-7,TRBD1,CASSPSSDRGYEQYF,TGTGCCAGCAGCCCGAGCTCGGACAGGGGGTACGAGCAGTACTTC
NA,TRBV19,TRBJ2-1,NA,CASSIVGLRGNEQFF,TGTGCCAGTAGTATAGTTGGACTAAGGGGCAATGAGCAGTTCTTC
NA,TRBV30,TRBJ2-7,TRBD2,CAWSRTSGIYEQYF,TGTGCCTGGAGTCGGACTAGCGGGATCTACGAGCAGTACTTC
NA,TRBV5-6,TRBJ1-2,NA,CASSSADSRALYGYTF,TGTGCCAGCAGCTCAGCCGACTCGAGGGCCCTCTATGGCTACACCTTC